This TCR beta chain came from a study of tumor-infiltrating lymphocytes in primary liver carcinoma. Study as a whole: Measuring 4.2 to 10 cm across, the tumors were staged as T1-T3 N0M0. Regarding the study as a whole: Tumor-adjacent and tumor-blood pairs overlapped less than tumor region pairs did. Merely some 8-25% of top clones spanned all five tumor regions.

A constant-region primer served to make TCR beta cDNA from about 0.5 ug total RNA. TCR beta libraries came from three nested multiplex PCR rounds using slightly modified ARM-PCR. Two initial PCR rounds of about 11 cycles each paired TRBV1-TRBV30 forward primers with a C-beta reverse primer. Each CDR3 protein gets one entry after TCRdb re-called the multiplex PCR reads with MiXCR. The repertoire holds roughly 25,000 distinct CDR3 sequences, around 79% seen once, with 35% to 50% in the top ten. This CDR3 has 15 residues. Germline CDR1 reads SQVTM; CDR2 reads ANQGSEA. As regards this clonotype: The antigen is not known. At one of its ends the junction is not consistent with the germline gene, which may arise from a read error.

Bulk tissue was left unsorted, and RNA and DNA were co-extracted from 20-30 mg of it. Patients had chronic HBV infection and were treatment-naive. The receptor was isolated from a man in his forties with primary liver carcinoma and hepatitis B virus infection. The sequencing sample was made of liver tumor tissue from sampling region 3. Subset specified: tumor region T3, left-lateral pole. The chain joins TRBV29-1 to TRBJ2-5; the D gene is possibly TRBD2 (6 bases). For the CDR3, the DNA is TGCAGCGTTGAAACGGACAAGGGGCGGGGTGAGACTCAGTACTTT. Its protein product is CSVETDKGRGETQYF.